This section outlines one T cell receptor (beta chain) sequence together with its context. Its antigen is still unknown. These data belong to a study of shared clonotypes between healthy human individuals. Study at large: Plates per donor: three CD4 naive, three CD4 memory, two CD8 naive, one CD8 memory.

CDR1 is SGHRS, CDR2 YFSETQ, per germline. This CDR3 contains 16 residues. The V and J ends lost 0 bases and 3 bases, in that order; junction bases with no gene match: 5. Study-level findings and limits: Relative to memory subsets, naive subsets generally showed larger estimated richness.

It was at deep level that the assay was run. Here immunoSEQ multiplex PCR was the method, and the copy in TCRdb shows in-frame clones only, minus some. The sample contains 2.5 million or so clones, just over 90% of which appear only once. This receptor was taken from a man between 18 and 35 years old in good health. The chain uses TRBV5-1 and TRBJ2-3; TRBD2 matches at 9 bases. The specimen sequenced was naive CD4+ T cells sorted from blood. As for subset: CD45RA+ positively selected. The CDR3 spells CASSLAPGLATDTQYF. In nucleotides, the CDR3 is TGCGCCAGCAGCTTGGCCCCGGGACTAGCAACAGATACGCAGTATTTT.